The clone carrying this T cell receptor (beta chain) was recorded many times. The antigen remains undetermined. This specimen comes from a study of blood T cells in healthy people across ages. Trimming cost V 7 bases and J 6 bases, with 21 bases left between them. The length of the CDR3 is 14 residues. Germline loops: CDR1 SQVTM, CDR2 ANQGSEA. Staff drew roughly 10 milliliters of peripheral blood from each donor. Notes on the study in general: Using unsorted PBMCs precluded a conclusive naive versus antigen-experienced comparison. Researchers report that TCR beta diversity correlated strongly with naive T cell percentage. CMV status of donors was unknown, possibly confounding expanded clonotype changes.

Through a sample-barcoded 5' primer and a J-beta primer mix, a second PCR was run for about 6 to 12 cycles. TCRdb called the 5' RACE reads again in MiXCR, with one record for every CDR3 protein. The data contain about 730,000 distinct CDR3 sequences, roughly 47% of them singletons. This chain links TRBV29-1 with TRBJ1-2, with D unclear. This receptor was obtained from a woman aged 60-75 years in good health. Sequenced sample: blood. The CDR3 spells CSARAPGSFHGYTF. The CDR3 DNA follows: TGCAGCGCTCGGGCCCCGGGGAGTTTTCATGGCTACACCTTC.